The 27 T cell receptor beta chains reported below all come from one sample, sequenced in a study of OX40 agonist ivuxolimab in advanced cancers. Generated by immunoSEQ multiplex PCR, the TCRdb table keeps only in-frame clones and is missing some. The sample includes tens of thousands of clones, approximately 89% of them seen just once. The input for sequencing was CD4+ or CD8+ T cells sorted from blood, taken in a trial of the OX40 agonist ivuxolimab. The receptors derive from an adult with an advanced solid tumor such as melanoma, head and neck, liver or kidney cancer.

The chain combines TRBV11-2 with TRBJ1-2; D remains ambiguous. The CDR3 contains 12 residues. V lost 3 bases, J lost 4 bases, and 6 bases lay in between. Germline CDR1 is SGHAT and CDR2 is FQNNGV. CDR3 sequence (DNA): TGTGCCAGCAGCTTGGGAGTCTATGGCTACACCTTC. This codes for CASSLGVYGYTF.

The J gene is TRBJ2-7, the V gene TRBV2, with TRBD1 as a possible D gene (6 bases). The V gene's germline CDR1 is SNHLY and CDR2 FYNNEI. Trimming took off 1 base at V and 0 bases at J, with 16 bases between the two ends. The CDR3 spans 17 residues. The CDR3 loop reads CASSEVVLGDISYEQYF. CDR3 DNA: TGTGCCAGCAGTGAAGTCGTTTTAGGGGACATCTCCTACGAGCAGTACTTC.

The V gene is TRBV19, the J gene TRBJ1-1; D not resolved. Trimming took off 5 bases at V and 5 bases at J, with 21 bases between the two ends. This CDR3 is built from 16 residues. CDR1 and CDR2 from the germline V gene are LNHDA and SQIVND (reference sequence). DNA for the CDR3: TGTGCCAGTAGTCCCGGGCAAGGGTTTCTTGTGACTGAAGCTTTCTTT. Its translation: CASSPGQGFLVTEAFF.

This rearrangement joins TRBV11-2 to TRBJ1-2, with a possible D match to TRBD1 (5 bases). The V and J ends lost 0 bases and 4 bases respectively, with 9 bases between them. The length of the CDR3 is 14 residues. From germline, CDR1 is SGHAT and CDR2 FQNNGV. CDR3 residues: CASSLDGTPYGYTF. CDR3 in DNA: TGTGCCAGCAGCTTAGACGGGACTCCCTATGGCTACACCTTC.

In nucleotides, the CDR3 is TGTGCCAGCAGTTACTCGACGGGACAGCAAGAGACCCAGTACTTC. Its protein product is CASSYSTGQQETQYF. The V gene is TRBV6-5, the J gene TRBJ2-5, with 7 bases that match TRBD1. This CDR3 region has 15 residues. J lost 2 bases, V lost 0 bases, and 3 bases had no gene match. The germline CDR1 and CDR2 sequences are MNHEY and SVGAGI.

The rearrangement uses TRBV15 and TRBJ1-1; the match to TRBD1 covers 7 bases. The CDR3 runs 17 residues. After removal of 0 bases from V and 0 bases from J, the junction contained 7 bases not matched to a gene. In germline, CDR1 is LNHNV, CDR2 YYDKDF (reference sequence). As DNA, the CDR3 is TGTGCCACCAGCAGAGATACAGGGGAATTGGTGAACACTGAAGCTTTCTTT. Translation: CATSRDTGELVNTEAFF.

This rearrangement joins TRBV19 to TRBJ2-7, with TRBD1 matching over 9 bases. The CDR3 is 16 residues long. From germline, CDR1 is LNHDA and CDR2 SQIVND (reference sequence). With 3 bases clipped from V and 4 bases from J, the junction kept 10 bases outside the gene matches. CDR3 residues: CASSIGDREGSYEQYF. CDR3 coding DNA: TGTGCCAGTAGTATCGGGGACAGGGAAGGATCATACGAGCAGTACTTC.

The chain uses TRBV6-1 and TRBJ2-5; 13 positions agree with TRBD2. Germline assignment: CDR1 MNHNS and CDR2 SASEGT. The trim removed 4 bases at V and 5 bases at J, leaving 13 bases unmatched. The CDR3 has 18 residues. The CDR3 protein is CASSGTSGGSWGWETQYF. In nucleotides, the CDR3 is TGTGCCAGCAGTGGGACTAGCGGGGGTTCCTGGGGGTGGGAGACCCAGTACTTC.

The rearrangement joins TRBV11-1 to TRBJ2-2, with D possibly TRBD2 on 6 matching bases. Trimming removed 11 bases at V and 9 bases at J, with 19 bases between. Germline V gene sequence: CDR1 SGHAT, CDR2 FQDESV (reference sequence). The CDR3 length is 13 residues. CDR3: CASTRGGVRELFF. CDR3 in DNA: TGTGCCTCCACCCGAGGAGGGGTACGGGAGCTGTTTTTT.

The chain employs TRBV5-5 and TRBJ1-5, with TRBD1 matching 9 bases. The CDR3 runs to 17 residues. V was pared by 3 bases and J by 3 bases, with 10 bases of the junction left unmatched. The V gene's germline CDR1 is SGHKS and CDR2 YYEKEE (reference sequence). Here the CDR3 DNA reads TGTGCCAGCAGCTACGGGACAGGGTTGTTCGTCAATCAGCCCCAGCATTTT. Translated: CASSYGTGLFVNQPQHF.

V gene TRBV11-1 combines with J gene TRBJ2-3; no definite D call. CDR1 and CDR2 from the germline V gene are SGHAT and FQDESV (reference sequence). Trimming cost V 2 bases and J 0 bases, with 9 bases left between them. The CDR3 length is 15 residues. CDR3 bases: TGTGCCAGCAGCTTATTAGGCCACAGCACAGATACGCAGTATTTT. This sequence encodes CASSLLGHSTDTQYF.

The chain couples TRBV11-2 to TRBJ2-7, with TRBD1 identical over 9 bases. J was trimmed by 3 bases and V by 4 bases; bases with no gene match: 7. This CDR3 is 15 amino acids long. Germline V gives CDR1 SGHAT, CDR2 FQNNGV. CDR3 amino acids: CASSSGGTGFYEQYF. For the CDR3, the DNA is TGTGCCAGCAGCTCTGGGGGGACAGGGTTCTACGAGCAGTACTTC.

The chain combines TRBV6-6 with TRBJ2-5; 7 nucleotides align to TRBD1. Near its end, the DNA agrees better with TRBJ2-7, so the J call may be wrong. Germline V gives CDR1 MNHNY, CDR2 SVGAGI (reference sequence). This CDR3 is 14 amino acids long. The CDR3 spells CASSARDRTYEQYF. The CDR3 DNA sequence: TGTGCCAGCAGTGCTCGGGACAGAACCTACGAGCAGTACTTC.

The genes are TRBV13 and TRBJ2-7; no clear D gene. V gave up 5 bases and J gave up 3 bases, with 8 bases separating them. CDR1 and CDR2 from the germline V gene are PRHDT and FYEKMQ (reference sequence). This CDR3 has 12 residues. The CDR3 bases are TGTGCCAGCAGCCAAAAACTCTACGAGCAGTACTTC. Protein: CASSQKLYEQYF.

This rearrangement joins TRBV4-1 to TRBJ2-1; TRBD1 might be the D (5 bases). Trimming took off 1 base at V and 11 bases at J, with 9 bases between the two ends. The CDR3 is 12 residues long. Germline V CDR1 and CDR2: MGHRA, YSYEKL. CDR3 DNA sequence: TGCGCCAGCAGCCAAGTAGGGGCAAAGCAGTTCTTC. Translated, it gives CASSQVGAKQFF.

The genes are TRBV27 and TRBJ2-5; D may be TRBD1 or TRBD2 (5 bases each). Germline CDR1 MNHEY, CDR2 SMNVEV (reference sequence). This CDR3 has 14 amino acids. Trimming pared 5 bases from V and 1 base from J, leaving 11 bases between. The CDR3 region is CASSNPGPQETQYF. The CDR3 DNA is TGTGCCAGCAGTAACCCGGGACCCCAAGAGACCCAGTACTTC.

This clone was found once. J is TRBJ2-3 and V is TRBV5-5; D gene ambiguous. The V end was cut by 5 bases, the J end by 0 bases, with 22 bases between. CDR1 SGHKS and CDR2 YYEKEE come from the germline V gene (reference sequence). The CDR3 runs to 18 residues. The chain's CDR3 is CASSPFGIGSSSTDTQYF. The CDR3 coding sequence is TGTGCCAGCAGTCCTTTTGGTATCGGGTCGTCTAGCACAGATACGCAGTATTTT.

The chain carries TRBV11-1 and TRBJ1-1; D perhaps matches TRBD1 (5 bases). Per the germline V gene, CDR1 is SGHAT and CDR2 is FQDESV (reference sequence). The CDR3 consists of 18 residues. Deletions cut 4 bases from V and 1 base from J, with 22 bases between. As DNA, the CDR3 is TGTGCCAGCAGCTCCCTTGGTACGGGGCACGGGGAGAACACTGAAGCTTTCTTT. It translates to CASSSLGTGHGENTEAFF.

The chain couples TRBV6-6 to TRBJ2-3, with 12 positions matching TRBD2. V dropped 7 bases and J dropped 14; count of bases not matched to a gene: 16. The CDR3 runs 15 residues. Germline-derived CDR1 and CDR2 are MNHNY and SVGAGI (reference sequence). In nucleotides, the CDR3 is TGTGCCAGCACGCGGACTAGCGGGGCCATCTGGGATTTGTATTTT. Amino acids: CASTRTSGAIWDLYF.

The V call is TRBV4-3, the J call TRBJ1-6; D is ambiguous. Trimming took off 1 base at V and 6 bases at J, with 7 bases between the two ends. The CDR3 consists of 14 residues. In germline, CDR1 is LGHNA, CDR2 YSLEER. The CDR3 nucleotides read TGCGCCAGCAGCCAAGGACTGATTAATTCACCCCTCCACTTT. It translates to CASSQGLINSPLHF.

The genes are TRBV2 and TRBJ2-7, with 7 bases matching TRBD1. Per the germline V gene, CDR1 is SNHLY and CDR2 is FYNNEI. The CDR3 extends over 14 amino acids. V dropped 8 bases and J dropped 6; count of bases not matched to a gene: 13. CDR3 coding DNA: TGTGCCAGCCATACAGGGGTCTTTTCCCCCGAGCAGTACTTC. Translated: CASHTGVFSPEQYF.

CDR3: CASSQDTGRGFDYEQYF. The CDR3, as DNA: TGCGCCAGCAGCCAAGACACGGGCAGGGGGTTCGACTACGAGCAGTACTTC. V and J are TRBV4-3 and TRBJ2-7, with 7 positions matching TRBD1. The CDR3 sequence is 17 residues long. With 0 bases clipped from V and 3 bases from J, the junction kept 11 bases outside the gene matches. Germline V lookup: CDR1 LGHNA, CDR2 YSLEER.

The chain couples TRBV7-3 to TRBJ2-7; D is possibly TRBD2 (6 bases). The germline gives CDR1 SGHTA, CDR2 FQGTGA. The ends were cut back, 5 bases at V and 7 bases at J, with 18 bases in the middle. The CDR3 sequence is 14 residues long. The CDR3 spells CASSPHGEVGEQYF. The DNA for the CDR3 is TGTGCCAGCAGCCCGCATGGGGAGGTGGGAGAGCAGTACTTC. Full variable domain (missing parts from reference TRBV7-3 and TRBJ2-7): GAGVSQTPSNKVTEKGKYVELRCDPISGHTALYWYRQSLGQGPEFLIYFQGTGAADDSGLPNDRFFAVRPEGSVSTLKIQRTERGDSAVYLCASSPHGEVGEQYFGPGTRLTVT.

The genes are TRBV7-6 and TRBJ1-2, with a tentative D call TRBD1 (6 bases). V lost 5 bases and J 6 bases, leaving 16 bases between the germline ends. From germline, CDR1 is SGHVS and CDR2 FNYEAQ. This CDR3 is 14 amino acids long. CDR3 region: CASSPQGGRDGYTF. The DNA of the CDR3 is TGTGCCAGCAGCCCACAGGGTGGAAGGGATGGCTACACCTTC.

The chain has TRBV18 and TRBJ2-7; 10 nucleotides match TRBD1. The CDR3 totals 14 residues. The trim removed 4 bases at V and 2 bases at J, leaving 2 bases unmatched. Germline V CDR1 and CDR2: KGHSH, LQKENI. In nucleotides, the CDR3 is TGTGCCAGCTCACGGACAGGGGGAACCTACGAGCAGTACTTC. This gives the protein CASSRTGGTYEQYF.

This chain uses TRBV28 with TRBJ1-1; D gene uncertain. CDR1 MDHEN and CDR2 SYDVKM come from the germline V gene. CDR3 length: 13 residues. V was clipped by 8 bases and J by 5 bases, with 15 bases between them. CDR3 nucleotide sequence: TGTGCCAGCGAGCTTAATGCCGAGACTGAAGCTTTCTTT. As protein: CASELNAETEAFF.

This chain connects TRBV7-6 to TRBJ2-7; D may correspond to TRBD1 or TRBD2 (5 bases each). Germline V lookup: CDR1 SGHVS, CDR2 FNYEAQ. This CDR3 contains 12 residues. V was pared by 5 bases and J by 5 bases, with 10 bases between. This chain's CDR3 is CASSVGEHEQYF. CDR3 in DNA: TGTGCCAGCAGCGTAGGGGAGCACGAGCAGTACTTC.